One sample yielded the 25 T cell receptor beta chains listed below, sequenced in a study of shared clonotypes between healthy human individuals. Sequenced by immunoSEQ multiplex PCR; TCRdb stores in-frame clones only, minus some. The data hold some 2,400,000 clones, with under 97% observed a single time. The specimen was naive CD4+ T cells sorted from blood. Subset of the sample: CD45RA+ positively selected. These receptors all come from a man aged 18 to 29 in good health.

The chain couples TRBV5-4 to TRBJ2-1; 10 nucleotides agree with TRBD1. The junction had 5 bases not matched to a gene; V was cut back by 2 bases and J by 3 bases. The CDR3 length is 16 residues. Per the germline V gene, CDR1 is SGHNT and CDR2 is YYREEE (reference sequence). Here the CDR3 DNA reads TGTGCCAGCAGCTTCACCGGGACAGGGGTCTACAATGAGCAGTTCTTC. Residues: CASSFTGTGVYNEQFF.

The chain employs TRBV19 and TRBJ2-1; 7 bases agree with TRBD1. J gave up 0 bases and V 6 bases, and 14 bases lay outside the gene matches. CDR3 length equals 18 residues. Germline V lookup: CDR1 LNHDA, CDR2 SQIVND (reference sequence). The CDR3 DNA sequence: TGTGCCAGTAGCGGAGGCCCCCGGGACAGAACCTCCTACAATGAGCAGTTCTTC. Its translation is CASSGGPRDRTSYNEQFF.

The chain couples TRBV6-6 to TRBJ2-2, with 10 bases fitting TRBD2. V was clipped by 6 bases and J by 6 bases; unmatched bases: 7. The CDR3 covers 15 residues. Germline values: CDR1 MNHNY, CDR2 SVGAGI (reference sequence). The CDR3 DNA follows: TGTGCCAGCAGCCCCACAGCGGGGGGGCCCGGGGAGCTGTTTTTT. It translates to CASSPTAGGPGELFF.

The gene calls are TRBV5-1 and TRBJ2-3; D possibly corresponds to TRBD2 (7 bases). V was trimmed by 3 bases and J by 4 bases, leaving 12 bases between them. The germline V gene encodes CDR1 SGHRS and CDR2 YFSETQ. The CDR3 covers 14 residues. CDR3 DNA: TGCGCCAGCAGCTACGGCGGGGGCGCAGATACGCAGTATTTT. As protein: CASSYGGGADTQYF.

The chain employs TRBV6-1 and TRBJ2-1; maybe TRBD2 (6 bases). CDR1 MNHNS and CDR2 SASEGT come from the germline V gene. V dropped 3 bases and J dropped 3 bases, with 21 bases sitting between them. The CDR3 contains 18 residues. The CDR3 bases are TGTGCCAGCAGTGACCTGTGGGGGGAGTCGTCTGTCTACAATGAGCAGTTCTTC. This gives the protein CASSDLWGESSVYNEQFF.

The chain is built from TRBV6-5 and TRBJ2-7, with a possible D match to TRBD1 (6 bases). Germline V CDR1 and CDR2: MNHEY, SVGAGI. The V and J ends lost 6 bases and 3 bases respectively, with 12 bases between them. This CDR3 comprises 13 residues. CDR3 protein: CASRSGQFYEQYF. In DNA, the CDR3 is TGTGCCAGCAGATCCGGACAGTTCTACGAGCAGTACTTC.

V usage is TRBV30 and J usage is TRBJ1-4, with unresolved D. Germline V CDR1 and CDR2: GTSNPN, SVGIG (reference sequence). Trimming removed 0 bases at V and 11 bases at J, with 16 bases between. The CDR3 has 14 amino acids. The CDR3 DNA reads TGTGCCTGGAGTGTACGGGGAGGGAACGGGAAACTGTTTTTT. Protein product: CAWSVRGGNGKLFF.

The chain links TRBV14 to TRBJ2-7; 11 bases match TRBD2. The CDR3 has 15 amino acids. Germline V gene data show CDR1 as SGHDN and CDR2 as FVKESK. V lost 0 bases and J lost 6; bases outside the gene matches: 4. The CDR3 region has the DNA TGTGCCAGCAGCCAAGAACCTAGCGGGAGGACCGAGCAGTACTTC. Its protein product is CASSQEPSGRTEQYF. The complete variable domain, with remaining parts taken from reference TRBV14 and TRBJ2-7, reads EAGVTQFPSHSVIEKGQTVTLRCDPISGHDNLYWYRRVMGKEIKFLLHFVKESKQDESGMPNNRFLAERTGGTYSTLKVQPAELEDSGVYFCASSQEPSGRTEQYFGPGTRLTVT.

In DNA, the CDR3 is TGCGCCAGCAGCTTTTCAGGCTCTCCTGAGACCCAGTACTTC. Amino acid sequence: CASSFSGSPETQYF. The chain employs TRBV5-1 and TRBJ2-5; no firm D call. V dropped 2 bases and J dropped 5 bases, with 13 bases sitting between them. The CDR3 is 14 amino acids. Germline V gene lookup returns CDR1 SGHRS and CDR2 YFSETQ.

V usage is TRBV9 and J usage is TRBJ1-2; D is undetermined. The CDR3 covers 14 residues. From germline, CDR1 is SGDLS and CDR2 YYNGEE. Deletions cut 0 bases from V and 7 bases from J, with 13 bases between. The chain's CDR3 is CASSVASTRFGYTF. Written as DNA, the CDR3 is TGTGCCAGCAGCGTAGCGAGCACGAGGTTTGGCTACACCTTC.

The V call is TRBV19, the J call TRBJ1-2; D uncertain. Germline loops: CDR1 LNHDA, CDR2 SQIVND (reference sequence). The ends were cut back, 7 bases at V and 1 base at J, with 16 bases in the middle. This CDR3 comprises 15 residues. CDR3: CASNRILTGNYGYTF. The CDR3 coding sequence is TGTGCCAGTAATCGGATACTCACGGGTAACTATGGCTACACCTTC.

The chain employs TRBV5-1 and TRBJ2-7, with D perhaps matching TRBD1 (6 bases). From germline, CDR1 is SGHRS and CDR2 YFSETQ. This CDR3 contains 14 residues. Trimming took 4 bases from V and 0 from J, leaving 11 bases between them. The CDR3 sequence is CASSAGQFSYEQYF. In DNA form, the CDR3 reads TGCGCCAGCAGCGCAGGACAGTTCTCCTACGAGCAGTACTTC.

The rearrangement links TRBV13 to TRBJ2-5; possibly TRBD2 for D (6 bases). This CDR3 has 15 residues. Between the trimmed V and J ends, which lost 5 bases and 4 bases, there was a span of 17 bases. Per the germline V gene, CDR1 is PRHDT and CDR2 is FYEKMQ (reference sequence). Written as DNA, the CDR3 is TGTGCCAGCAGCCCTGGCGCCGGAGGGAGAGAGACCCAGTACTTC. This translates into CASSPGAGGRETQYF. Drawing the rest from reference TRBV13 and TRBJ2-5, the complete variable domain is AAGVIQSPRHLIKEKRETATLKCYPIPRHDTVYWYQQGPGQDPQFLISFYEKMQSDKGSIPDRFSAQQFSDYHSELNMSSLELGDSALYFCASSPGAGGRETQYFGPGTRLLVL.

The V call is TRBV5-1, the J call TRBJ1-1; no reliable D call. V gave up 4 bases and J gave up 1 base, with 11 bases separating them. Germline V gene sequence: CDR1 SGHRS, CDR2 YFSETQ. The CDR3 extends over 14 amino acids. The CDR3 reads CASSRTAGNTEAFF. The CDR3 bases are TGCGCCAGCAGCCGCACCGCCGGGAACACTGAAGCTTTCTTT.

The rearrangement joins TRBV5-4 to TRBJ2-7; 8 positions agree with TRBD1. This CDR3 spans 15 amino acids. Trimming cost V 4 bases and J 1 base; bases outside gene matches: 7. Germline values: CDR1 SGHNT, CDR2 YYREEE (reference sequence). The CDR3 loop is CASSEDRVRSYEQYF. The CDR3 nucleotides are TGTGCCAGCAGCGAGGACAGGGTTAGATCCTACGAGCAGTACTTC.

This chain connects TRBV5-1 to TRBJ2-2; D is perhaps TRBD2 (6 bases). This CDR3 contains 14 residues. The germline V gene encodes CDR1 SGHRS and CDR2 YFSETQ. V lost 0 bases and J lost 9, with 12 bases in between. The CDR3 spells CASSLDQGGRELFF. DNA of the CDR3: TGCGCCAGCAGCTTGGATCAGGGCGGGAGGGAGCTGTTTTTT.

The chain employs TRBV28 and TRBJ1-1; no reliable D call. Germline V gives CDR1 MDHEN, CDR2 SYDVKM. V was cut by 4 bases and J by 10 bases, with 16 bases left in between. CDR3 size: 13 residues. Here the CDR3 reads CASSSVSRLGAFF. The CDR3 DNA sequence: TGTGCCAGCAGTTCCGTCTCCCGGTTAGGAGCTTTCTTT.

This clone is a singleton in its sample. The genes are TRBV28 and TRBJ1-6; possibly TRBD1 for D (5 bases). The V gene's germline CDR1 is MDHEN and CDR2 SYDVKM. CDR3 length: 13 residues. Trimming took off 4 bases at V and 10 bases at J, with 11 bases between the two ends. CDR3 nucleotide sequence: TGTGCCAGCAGTTCGGGGGTTGGGTCACCCCTCCACTTT. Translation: CASSSGVGSPLHF.

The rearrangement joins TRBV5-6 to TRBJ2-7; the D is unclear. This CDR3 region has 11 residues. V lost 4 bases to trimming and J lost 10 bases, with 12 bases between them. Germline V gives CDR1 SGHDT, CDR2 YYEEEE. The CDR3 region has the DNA TGTGCCAGCAGCCGGCAGGAATCCCAGTACTTC. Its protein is CASSRQESQYF. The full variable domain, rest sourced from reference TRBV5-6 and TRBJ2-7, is DAGVTQSPTHLIKTRGQQVTLRCSPKSGHDTVSWYQQALGQGPQFIFQYYEEEERQRGNFPDRFSGHQFPNYSSELNVNALLLGDSALYLCASSRQESQYFGPGTRLTVT.

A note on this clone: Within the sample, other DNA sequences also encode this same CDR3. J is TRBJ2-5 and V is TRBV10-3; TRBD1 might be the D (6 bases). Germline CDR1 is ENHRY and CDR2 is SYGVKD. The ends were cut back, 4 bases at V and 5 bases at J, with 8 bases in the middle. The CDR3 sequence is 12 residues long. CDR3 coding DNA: TGTGCCATCAGTGCAACAGGGGAGACCCAGTACTTC. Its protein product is CAISATGETQYF.

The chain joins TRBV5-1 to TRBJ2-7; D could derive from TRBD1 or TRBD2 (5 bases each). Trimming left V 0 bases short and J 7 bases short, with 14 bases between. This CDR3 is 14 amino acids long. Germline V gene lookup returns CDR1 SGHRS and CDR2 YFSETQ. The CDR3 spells CASSLGSFGGEQYF. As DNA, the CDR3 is TGCGCCAGCAGCTTGGGCTCCTTTGGGGGTGAGCAGTACTTC.

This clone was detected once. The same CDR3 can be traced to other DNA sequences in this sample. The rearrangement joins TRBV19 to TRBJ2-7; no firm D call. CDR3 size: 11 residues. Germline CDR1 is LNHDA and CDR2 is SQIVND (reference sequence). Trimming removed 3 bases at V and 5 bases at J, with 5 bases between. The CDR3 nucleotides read TGTGCCAGTAGTATGGGCCACGAGCAGTACTTC. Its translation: CASSMGHEQYF.

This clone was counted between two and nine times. The CDR3 DNA reads as TGTGCCAGCAGTAACACCCGGGACGGCACTGAAGCTTTCTTT. This codes for CASSNTRDGTEAFF. This chain joins TRBV6-5 and TRBJ1-1, with D perhaps matching TRBD1 (5 bases). This CDR3 has 14 residues. The V gene lost 5 bases and the J gene lost 4 bases, with 14 bases spanning the gap. The germline V gene has CDR1 MNHEY and CDR2 SVGAGI.

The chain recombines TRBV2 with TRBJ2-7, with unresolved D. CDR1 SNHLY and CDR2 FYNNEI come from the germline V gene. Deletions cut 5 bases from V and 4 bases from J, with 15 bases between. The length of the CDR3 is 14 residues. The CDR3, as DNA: TGTGCCAGCAGTCGCACAAGTTTAGTTTACGAGCAGTACTTC. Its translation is CASSRTSLVYEQYF.

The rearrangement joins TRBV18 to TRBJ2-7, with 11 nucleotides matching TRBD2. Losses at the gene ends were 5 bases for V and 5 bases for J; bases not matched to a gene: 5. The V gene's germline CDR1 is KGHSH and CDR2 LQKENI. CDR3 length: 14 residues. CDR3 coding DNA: TGTGCCAGCTCAGAACTAGCGGGAGATCACGAGCAGTACTTC. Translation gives CASSELAGDHEQYF.